The clone carrying this TCR beta chain was found a few times. What it binds is not known. An end of the junction does not agree with germline; a read error may underlie this. Germline lookup yields CDR1 MNHEY and CDR2 SVGAGI. This CDR3 spans 16 amino acids. This entry comes from a study of blood T cells in healthy people across ages. Study at large: Template switching caught about one barcoded beta molecule for each two T cells.

Study-level results: Strong correlation existed between TCR beta diversity and naive T cell percentage. Per-million-T-cell TCR beta diversity fell roughly linearly with age. In long-lived donors, naive CD4+ cell counts and diversity exceeded those of aged donors.

Alongside a J-beta primer mix, a sample-barcoded 5' primer served in a second PCR lasting about 7 to 12 cycles. TCRdb re-called the 5' RACE reads through MiXCR, storing one row per CDR3 protein. The repertoire holds 540,000 or so distinct CDR3 sequences, with 27% as singletons. The clonotype comes from a woman aged 70-85 years in good health. The specimen sequenced was blood. The V and J genes are TRBV6-5 and TRBJ2-2, with TRBD1 matching 7 bases. In DNA, the CDR3 is TGCGCCAGCAGTTGGACGCCGGGACAGTCCACCGGGGAGCTGTTTTTT. Translation gives CASSWTPGQSTGELFF.